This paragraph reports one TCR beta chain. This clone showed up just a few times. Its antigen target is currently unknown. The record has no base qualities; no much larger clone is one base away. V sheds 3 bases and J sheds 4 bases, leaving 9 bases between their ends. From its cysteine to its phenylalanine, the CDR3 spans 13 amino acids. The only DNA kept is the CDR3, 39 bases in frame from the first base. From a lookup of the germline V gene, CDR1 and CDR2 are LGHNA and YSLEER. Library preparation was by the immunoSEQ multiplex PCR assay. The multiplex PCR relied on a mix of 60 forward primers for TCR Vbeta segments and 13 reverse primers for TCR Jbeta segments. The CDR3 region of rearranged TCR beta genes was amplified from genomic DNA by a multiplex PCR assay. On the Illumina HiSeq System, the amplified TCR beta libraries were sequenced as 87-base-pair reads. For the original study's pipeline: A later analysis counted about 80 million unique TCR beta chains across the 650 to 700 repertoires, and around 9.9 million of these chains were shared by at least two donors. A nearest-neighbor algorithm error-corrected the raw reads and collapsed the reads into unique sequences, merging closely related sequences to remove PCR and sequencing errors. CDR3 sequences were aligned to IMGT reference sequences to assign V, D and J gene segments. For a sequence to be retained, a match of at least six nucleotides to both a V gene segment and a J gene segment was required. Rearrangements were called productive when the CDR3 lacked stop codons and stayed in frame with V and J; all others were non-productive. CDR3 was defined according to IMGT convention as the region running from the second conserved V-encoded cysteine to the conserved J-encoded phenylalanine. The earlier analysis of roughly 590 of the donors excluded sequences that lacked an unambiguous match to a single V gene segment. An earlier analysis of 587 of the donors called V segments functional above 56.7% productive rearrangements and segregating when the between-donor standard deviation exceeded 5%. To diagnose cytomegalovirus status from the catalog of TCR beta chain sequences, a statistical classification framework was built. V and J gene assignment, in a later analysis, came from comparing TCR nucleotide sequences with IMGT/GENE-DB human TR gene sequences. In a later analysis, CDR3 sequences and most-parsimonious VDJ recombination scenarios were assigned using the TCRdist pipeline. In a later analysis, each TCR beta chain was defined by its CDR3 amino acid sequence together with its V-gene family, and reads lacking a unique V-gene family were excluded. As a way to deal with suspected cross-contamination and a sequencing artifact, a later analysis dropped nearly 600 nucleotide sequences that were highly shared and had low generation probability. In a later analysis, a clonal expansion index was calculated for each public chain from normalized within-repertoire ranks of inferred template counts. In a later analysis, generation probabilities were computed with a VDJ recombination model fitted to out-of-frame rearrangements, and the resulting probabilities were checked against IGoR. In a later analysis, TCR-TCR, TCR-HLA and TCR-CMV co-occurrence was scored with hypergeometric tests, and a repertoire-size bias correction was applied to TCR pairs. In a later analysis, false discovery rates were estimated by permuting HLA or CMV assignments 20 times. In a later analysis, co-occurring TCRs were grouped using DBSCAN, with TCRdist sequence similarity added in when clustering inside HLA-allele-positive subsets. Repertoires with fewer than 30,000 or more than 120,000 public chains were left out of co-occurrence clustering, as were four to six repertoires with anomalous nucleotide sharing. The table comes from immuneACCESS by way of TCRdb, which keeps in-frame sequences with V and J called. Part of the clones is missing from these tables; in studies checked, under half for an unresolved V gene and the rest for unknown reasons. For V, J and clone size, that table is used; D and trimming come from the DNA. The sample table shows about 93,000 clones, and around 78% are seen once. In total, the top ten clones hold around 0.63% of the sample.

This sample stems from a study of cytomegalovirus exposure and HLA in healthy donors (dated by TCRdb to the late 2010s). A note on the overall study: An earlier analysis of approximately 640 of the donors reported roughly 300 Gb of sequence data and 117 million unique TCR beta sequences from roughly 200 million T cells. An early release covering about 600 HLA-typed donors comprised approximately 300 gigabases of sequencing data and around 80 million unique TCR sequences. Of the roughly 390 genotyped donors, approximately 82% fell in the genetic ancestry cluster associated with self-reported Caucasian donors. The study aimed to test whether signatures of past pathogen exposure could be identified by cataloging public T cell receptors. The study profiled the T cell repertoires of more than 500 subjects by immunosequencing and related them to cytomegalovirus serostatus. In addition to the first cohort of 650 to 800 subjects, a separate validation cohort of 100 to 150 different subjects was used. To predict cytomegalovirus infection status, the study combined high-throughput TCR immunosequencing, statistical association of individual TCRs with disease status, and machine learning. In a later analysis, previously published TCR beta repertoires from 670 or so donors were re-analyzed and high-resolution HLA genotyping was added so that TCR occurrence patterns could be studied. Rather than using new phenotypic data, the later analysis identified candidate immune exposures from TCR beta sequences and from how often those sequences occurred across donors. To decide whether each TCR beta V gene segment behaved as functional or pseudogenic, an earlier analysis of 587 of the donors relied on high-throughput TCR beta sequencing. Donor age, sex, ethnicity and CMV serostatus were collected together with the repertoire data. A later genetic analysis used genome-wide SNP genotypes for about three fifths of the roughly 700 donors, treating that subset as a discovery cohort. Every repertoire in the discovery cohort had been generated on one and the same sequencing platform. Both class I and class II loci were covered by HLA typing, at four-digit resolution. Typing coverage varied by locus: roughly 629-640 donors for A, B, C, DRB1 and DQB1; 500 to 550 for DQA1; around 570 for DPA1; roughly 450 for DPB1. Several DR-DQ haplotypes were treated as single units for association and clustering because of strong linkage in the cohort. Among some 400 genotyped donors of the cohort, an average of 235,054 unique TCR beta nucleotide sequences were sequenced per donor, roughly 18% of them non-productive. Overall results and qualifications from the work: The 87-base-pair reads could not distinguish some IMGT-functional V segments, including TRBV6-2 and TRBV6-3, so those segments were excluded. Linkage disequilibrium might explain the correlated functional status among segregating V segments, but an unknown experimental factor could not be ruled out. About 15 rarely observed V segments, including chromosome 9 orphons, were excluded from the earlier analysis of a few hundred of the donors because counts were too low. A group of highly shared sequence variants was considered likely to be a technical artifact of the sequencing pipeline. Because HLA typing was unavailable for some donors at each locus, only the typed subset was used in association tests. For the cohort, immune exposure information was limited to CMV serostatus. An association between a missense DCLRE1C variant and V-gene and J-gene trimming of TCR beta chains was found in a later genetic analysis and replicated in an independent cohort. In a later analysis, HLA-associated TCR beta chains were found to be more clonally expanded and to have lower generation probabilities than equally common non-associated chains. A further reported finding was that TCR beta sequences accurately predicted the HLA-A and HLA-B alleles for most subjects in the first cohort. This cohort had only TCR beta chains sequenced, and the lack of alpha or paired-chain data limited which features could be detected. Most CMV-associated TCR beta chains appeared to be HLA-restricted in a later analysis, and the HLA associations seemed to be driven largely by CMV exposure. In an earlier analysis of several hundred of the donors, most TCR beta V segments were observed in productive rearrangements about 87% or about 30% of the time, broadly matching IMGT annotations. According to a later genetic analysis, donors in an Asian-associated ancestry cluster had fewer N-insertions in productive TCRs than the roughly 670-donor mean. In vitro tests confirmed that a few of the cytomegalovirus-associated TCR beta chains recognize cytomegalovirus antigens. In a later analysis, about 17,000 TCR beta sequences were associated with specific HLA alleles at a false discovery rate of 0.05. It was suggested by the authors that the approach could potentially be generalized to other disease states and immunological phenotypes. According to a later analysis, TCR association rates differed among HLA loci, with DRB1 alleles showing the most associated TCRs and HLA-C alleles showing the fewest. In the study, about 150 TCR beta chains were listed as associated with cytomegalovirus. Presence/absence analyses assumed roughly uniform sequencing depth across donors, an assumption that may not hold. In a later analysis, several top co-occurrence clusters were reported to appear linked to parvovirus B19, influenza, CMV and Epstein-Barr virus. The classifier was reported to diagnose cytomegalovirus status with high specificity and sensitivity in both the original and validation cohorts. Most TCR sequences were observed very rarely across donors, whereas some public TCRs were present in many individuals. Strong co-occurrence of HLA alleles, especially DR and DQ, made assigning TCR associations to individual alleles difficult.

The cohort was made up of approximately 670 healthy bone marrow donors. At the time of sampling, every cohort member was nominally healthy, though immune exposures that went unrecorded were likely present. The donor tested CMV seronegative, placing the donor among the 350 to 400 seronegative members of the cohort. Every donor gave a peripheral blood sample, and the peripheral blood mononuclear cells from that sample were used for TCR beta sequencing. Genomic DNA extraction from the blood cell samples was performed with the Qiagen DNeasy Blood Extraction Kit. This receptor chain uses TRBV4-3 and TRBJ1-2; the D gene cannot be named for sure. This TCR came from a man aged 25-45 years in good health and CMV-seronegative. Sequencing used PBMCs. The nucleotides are TGCGCCAGCAGCCAGTCAGCGGCCTATGGCTACACCTTC. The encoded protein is CASSQSAAYGYTF.